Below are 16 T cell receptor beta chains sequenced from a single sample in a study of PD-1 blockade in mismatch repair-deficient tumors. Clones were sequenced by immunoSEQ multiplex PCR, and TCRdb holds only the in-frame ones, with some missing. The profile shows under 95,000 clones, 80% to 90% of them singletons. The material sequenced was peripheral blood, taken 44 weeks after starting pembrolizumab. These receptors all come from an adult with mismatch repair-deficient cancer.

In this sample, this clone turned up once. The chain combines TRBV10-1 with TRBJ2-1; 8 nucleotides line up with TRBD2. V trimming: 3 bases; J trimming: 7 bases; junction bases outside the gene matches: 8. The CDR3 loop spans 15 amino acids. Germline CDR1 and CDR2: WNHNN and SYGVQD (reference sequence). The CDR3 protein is CASSDLQREKNEQFF. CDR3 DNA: TGCGCCAGCAGTGATCTCCAGCGGGAGAAAAATGAGCAGTTCTTC.

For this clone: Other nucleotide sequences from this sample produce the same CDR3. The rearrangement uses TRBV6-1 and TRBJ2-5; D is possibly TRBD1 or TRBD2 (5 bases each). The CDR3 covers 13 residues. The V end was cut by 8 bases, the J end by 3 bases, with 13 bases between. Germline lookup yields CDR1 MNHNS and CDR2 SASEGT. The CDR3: CASVRGSEETQYF. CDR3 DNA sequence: TGTGCCAGCGTGAGGGGTTCAGAAGAGACCCAGTACTTC.

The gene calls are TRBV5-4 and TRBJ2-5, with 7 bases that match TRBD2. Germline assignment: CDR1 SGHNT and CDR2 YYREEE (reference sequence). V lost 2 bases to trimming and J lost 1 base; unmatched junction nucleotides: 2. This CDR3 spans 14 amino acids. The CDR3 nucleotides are TGTGCCAGCAGCTTAGCGGGAATCCAAGAGACCCAGTACTTC. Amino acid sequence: CASSLAGIQETQYF.

DNA for the CDR3: TGTGCCAGCAGTCCCCTGAACAGCCTAACGGTGGAGGGAGAGACCCAGTACTTC. Translating gives CASSPLNSLTVEGETQYF. V usage is TRBV27 and J usage is TRBJ2-5; the D gene is possibly TRBD2 (6 bases). The V gene's germline CDR1 is MNHEY and CDR2 SMNVEV (reference sequence). The CDR3 length is 18 residues. The germline V and J ends were trimmed by 5 bases and 4 bases, with 26 bases remaining between them.

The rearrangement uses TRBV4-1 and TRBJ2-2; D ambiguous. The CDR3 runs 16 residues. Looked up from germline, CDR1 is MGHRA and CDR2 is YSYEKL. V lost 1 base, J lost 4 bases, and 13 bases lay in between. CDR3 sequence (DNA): TGCGCCAGCAGCCAAGTAGATCTGGGTTTCACCGGGGAGCTGTTTTTT. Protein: CASSQVDLGFTGELFF.

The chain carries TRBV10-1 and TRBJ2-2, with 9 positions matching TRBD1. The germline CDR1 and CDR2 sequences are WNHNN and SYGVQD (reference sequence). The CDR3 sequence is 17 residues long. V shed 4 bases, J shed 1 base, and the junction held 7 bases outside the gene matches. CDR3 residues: CASSGLSGQGNTGELFF. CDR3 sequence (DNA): TGCGCCAGCAGTGGCCTCTCGGGACAGGGGAACACCGGGGAGCTGTTTTTT.

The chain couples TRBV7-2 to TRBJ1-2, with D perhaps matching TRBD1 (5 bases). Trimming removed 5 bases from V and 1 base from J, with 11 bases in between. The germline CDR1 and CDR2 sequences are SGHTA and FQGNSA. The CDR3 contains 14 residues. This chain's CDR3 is CASSARDGNYGYTF. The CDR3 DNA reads TGTGCCAGCAGCGCCAGGGACGGTAACTATGGCTACACCTTC.

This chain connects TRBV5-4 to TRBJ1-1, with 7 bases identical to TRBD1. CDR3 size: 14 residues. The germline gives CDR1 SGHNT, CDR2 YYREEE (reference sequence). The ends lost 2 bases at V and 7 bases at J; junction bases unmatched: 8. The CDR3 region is CASSLGDRVGEAFF. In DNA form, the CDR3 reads TGTGCCAGCAGCTTAGGAGACAGGGTGGGTGAAGCTTTCTTT.

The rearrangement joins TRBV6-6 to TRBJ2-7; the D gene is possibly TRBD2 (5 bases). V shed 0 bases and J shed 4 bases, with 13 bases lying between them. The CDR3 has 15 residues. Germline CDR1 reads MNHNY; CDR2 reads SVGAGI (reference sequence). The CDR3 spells CASSYSPSPTYEQYF. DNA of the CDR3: TGTGCCAGCAGTTACTCGCCTAGCCCTACTTACGAGCAGTACTTC.

CDR3 bases: TGCGCCAGCAGTGAGTCGAGGGATAGGGCCGGCGGGGAGCTGTTTTTT. It is translated as CASSESRDRAGGELFF. The chain couples TRBV10-2 to TRBJ2-2, with D maybe TRBD2 (5 bases). From germline, CDR1 is WSHSY and CDR2 SAAADI. V was shortened by 0 bases and J by 7 bases, with 15 bases between the two germline ends. The CDR3 length is 16 residues.

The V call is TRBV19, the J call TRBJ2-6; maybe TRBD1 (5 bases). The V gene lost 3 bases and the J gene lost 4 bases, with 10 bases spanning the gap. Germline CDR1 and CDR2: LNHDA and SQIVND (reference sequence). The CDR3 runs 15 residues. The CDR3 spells CASSIPGSGANVLTF. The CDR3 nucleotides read TGTGCCAGTAGTATTCCAGGGTCGGGGGCCAACGTCCTGACTTTC.

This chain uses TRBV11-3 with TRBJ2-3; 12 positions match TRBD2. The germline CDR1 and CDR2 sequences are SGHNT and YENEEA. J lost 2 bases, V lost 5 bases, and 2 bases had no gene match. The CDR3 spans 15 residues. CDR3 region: CASSRTSGNTDTQYF. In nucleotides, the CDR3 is TGTGCCAGCAGCCGGACTAGCGGGAACACAGATACGCAGTATTTT.

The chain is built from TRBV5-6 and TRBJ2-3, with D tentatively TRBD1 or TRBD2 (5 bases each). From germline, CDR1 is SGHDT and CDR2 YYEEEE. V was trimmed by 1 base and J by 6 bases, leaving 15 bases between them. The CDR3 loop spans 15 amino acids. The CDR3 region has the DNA TGTGCCAGCAGCTTGAAAGGGGCCCGCGGGGATACGCAGTATTTT. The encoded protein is CASSLKGARGDTQYF.

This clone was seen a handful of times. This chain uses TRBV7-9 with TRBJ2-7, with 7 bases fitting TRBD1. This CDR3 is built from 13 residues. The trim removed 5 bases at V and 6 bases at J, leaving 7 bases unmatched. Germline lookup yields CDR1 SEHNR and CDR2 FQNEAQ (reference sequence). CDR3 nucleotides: TGTGCCAGCAGCACCCGACAGGGCTCCGAGCAGTACTTC. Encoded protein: CASSTRQGSEQYF.

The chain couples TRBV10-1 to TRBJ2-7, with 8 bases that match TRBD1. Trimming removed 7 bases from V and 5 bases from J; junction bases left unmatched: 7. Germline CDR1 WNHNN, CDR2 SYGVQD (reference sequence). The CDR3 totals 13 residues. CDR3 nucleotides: TGCGCCAGCACTCCGGACAGGGACCACGAGCAGTACTTC. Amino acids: CASTPDRDHEQYF.

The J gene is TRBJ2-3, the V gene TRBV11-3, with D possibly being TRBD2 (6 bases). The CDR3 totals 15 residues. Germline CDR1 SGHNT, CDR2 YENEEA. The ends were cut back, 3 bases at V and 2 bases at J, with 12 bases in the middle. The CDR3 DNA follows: TGTGCCAGCAGCTTGTCGGGACTCCTCACAGATACGCAGTATTTT. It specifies CASSLSGLLTDTQYF. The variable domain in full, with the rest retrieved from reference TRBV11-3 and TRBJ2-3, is EAGVVQSPRYKIIEKKQPVAFWCNPISGHNTLYWYLQNLGQGPELLIRYENEEAVDDSQLPKDRFSAERLKGVDSTLKIQPAELGDSAVYLCASSLSGLLTDTQYFGPGTRLTVL.